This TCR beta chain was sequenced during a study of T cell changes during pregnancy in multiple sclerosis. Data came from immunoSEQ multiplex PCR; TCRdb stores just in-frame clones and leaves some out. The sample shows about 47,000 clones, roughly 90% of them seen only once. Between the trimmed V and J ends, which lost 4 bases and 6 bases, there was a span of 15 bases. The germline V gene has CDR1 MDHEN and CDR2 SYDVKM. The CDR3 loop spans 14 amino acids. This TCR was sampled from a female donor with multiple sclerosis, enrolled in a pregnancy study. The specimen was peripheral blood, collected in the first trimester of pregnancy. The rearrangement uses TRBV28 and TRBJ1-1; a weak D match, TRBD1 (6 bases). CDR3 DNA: TGTGCCAGCAGTTCGGGGGGTGAGGGGGCTGAAGCTTTCTTT. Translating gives CASSSGGEGAEAFF.